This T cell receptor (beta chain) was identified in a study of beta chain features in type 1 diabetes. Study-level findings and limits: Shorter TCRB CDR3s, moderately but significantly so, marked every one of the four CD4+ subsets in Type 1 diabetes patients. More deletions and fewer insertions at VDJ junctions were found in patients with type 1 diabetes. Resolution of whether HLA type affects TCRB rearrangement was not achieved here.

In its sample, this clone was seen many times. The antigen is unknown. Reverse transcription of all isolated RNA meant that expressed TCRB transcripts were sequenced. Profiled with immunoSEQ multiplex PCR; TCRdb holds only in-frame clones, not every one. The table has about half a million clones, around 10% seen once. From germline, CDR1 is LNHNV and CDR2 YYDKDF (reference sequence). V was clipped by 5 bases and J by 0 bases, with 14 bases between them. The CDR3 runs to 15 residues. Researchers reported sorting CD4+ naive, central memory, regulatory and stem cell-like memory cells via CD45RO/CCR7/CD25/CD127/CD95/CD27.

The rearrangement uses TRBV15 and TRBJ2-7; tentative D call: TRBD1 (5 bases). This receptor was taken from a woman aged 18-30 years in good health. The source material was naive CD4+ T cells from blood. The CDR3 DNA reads TGTGCCACCAGCCCTGGGGCAGTAAGCTCCTACGAGCAGTACGTC. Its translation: CATSPGAVSSYEQYV.